This paragraph covers one TCR beta chain sequence. What antigen it recognizes has not been identified. One base away there is no much larger clone; base qualities are not given. This sample is drawn from a study of cytomegalovirus exposure and HLA in healthy donors (dated by TCRdb to 2015 to 2018). General notes on the study: An earlier analysis of some 620 of the donors reported 250 to 350 Gb of sequence data and 95 million to 140 million unique TCR beta sequences obtained from some 200 million T cells. About 320 gigabases of sequencing data and tens of millions of unique TCR sequences were included in an early release covering 500 to 750 HLA-typed donors. Of the roughly 400 genotyped donors, about 80% fell in the genetic ancestry cluster associated with self-reported Caucasian donors. The study was designed to test whether signatures of past pathogen exposure could be identified by cataloging public T cell receptors. The study used immunosequencing to profile the T cell repertoires of several hundred subjects and linked those repertoires to cytomegalovirus serostatus. In addition to the first cohort of around 670 subjects, a separate validation cohort of 120 different subjects was used. To predict cytomegalovirus infection status, the study combined high-throughput TCR immunosequencing, statistical association of individual TCRs with disease status, and machine learning. In a later analysis, previously published TCR beta repertoires from 670 or so donors were re-analyzed and high-resolution HLA genotyping was added so that TCR occurrence patterns could be studied. The later analysis used no new phenotypic data to find candidate immune exposures, relying instead on TCR beta sequences and their occurrence across donors. An earlier analysis of around 540 of the donors applied high-throughput TCR beta sequencing to assess whether each TCR beta V gene segment acted as functional or pseudogenic. Donor age, sex, ethnicity and CMV serostatus were compiled alongside the repertoire data. A later genetic analysis used genome-wide SNP genotypes for about 60% of the roughly 670 donors, treating that subset as a discovery cohort. Every repertoire in the discovery cohort had been generated on one and the same sequencing platform. HLA typing included class I and class II loci at four-digit resolution. Typing coverage varied by locus: roughly 629-630 donors for A, B, C, DRB1 and DQB1; approximately 500 for DQA1; 600 to 610 for DPA1; more than 450 for DPB1. Roughly 5 DR-DQ haplotypes were handled as single units for association and clustering, since linkage in the cohort was strong. Among a few hundred genotyped donors of the cohort, an average of about 240,000 unique TCR beta nucleotide sequences were sequenced per donor, roughly 18% of them non-productive. The paper as a whole reports these results and caveats: Correlated functional status among segregating V segments might be attributable to linkage disequilibrium, but an unknown experimental factor could not be ruled out. In an earlier analysis of some 500 of the donors, most TCR beta V segments were observed in productive rearrangements about 90% or about 30% of the time, broadly matching IMGT annotations. When HLA alleles, especially DR and DQ, strongly co-occurred, TCR associations were difficult to assign to individual alleles. A later genetic analysis associated a missense DCLRE1C variant with V-gene and J-gene trimming of TCR beta chains, and an independent cohort replicated the association. In vitro tests confirmed that a few of the cytomegalovirus-associated TCR beta chains recognize cytomegalovirus antigens. Some IMGT-functional V segments, including TRBV6-2 and TRBV6-3, could not be told apart with the 87-base-pair reads, so those segments were excluded. According to a later analysis, TCR association rates differed among HLA loci, with DRB1 alleles showing the most associated TCRs and HLA-C alleles showing the fewest. Presence/absence analyses assumed roughly uniform sequencing depth across donors, an assumption that may not hold. Because HLA typing was unavailable for some donors at each locus, only the typed subset was used in association tests. A later analysis found that HLA-associated TCR beta chains were more clonally expanded and had lower generation probabilities than equally common non-associated chains. The only immune exposure information available for the cohort was CMV serostatus. Several of the top co-occurrence clusters appeared to be linked to parvovirus B19, influenza, CMV and Epstein-Barr virus, according to a later analysis. At a false discovery rate of 0.05, a later analysis linked around 15,000 TCR beta sequences to specific HLA alleles. The classifier was reported to diagnose cytomegalovirus status with high specificity and sensitivity in both the original and validation cohorts. Because counts were too low, roughly 18 rarely observed V segments, including chromosome 9 orphons, were left out of the earlier analysis of approximately 500 of the donors. In a later genetic analysis, fewer N-insertions in productive TCRs were reported among donors in an Asian-associated ancestry cluster than the roughly 710-donor mean. The cohort was sequenced for TCR beta chains only, and without alpha or paired-chain data the features that could be detected were limited. Most CMV-associated TCR beta chains appeared to be HLA-restricted in a later analysis, and the HLA associations seemed to be driven largely by CMV exposure. According to the authors, the approach could potentially be generalized to other disease states and immunological phenotypes. A further reported finding was that TCR beta sequences accurately predicted the HLA-A and HLA-B alleles for most subjects in the first cohort. Across donors, most TCR sequences were observed very rarely, whereas some public TCRs were present in many individuals. A total of about 150 TCR beta chains were listed by the study as associated with cytomegalovirus. A cluster of highly shared sequence variants was judged likely to be a technical artifact of the sequencing pipeline.

The library was prepared using the immunoSEQ multiplex PCR assay. For the multiplex PCR, a mixture combining 60 forward primers for TCR Vbeta segments and 13 reverse primers for TCR Jbeta segments was used. Amplification of the CDR3 region of rearranged TCR beta genes was performed with a multiplex PCR assay on genomic DNA. Amplified TCR beta libraries were sequenced as 87-base-pair reads on the Illumina HiSeq System. Per the authors' processing: Across the 670 or so repertoires, a later analysis counted 80 million or so unique TCR beta chains, 9.5 million to 13 million of which were shared by at least two donors. To remove PCR and sequencing errors, raw reads were error-corrected and collapsed into unique sequences using a nearest-neighbor algorithm that merged closely related sequences. Alignment of CDR3 sequences to IMGT reference sequences was used to assign V, D and J gene segments. For a sequence to be retained, a match of at least six nucleotides to both a V gene segment and a J gene segment was required. Rearrangements were classified as productive when the CDR3 lacked stop codons and remained in frame with V and J, and all other rearrangements were classified as non-productive. CDR3 was defined according to IMGT convention as the region running from the second conserved V-encoded cysteine to the conserved J-encoded phenylalanine. Sequences without an unambiguous match to a single V gene segment were excluded from the earlier analysis of a few hundred of the donors. An earlier analysis of several hundred of the donors classified V segments as functional when productive rearrangements were above 56.7% and as segregating when the standard deviation between donors was above 5%. To diagnose cytomegalovirus status from the catalog of TCR beta chain sequences, a statistical classification framework was built. V and J gene assignment, in a later analysis, came from comparing TCR nucleotide sequences with IMGT/GENE-DB human TR gene sequences. A later analysis assigned CDR3 sequences and most-parsimonious VDJ recombination scenarios with the TCRdist pipeline. In a later analysis, each TCR beta chain was defined by its CDR3 amino acid sequence together with its V-gene family, and reads without a unique V-gene family were excluded. To address suspected cross-contamination and a sequencing artifact, a later analysis removed around 590 highly shared, low-generation-probability nucleotide sequences. A later analysis calculated a clonal expansion index for each public chain from normalized within-repertoire ranks of inferred template counts. In a later analysis, generation probabilities were computed with a VDJ recombination model fitted to out-of-frame rearrangements, and the resulting probabilities were checked against IGoR. In a later analysis, TCR-TCR, TCR-HLA and TCR-CMV co-occurrence was scored with hypergeometric tests, and a repertoire-size bias correction was applied to TCR pairs. To estimate false discovery rates, a later analysis permuted the HLA or CMV assignments 20 times. In a later analysis, co-occurring TCRs were grouped with DBSCAN, and TCRdist sequence similarity was added when clustering was performed within HLA-allele-positive subsets. For co-occurrence clustering, repertoires with fewer than 30,000 or more than 120,000 public chains were excluded, along with roughly 5 repertoires with anomalous nucleotide sharing. TCRdb obtained this table from immuneACCESS and retained in-frame rearrangements with V and J assigned. These tables miss some clones; where compared with another copy, unresolved V genes account for less than half of the shortfall, and the remainder is unexplained. The V and J calls and clone size come from that table; D and trimming were worked out from the DNA. A total of tens of thousands of clones appear in this sample, roughly 86% of them only once. Of the sample, roughly 9.2% falls within the top ten clones.

There are 14 amino acids in the CDR3, from cysteine to phenylalanine inclusive. This entry keeps only the CDR3 DNA: 42 bases, framed from base 1. V was cut back by 3 bases and J by 7 bases, leaving a gap of 12 bases between them. The germline V gene encodes CDR1 SGHTA and CDR2 FQGNSA. The cohort consisted of more than 650 healthy bone marrow donors. Cohort members were all nominally healthy when sampled, although unrecorded immune exposures were likely present. The donor tested CMV seropositive and was one of the 289 seropositive cohort members. Every donor gave a peripheral blood sample, and the peripheral blood mononuclear cells from that sample were used for TCR beta sequencing. Genomic DNA was extracted from the blood cell samples with the Qiagen DNeasy Blood Extraction Kit.

This sequence originates from a man aged 25 to 40 in good health and CMV-seropositive. What was sequenced was PBMCs. The chain is encoded by TRBV7-2 joined to TRBJ1-4; TRBD1 is possibly the D segment (5 matching bases). The CDR3 region: CASSFRQGSEKLFF. The DNA sequence is TGTGCCAGCAGCTTTCGGCAGGGCAGTGAAAAACTGTTTTTT.